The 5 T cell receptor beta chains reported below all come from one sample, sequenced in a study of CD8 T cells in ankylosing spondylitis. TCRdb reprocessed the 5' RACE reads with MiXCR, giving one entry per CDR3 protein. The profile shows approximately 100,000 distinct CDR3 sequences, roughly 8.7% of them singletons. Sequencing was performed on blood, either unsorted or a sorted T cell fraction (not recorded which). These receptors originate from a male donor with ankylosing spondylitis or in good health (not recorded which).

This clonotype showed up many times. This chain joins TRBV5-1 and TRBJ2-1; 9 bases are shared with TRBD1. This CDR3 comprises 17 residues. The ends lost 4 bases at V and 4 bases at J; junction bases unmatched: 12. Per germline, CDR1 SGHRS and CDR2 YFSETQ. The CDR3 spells CASSPRPDRGVYNEQFF. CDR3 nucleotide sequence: TGCGCCAGCAGCCCACGACCAGACAGGGGGGTGTACAATGAGCAGTTCTTC.

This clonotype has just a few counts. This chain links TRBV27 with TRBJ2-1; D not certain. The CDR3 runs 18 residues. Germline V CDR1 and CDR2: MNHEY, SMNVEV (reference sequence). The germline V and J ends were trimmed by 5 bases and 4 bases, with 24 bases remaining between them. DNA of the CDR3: TGTGCCAGCAGTCCAAAGACCCGCGGACCCAACATATACAATGAGCAGTTCTTC. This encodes CASSPKTRGPNIYNEQFF.

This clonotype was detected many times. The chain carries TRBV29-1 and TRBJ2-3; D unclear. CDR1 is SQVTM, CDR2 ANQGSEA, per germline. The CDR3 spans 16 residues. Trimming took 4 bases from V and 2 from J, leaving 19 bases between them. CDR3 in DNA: TGCAGCGTTGTCCCCCAACAAGGGTACTCCACAGATACGCAGTATTTT. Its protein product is CSVVPQQGYSTDTQYF.

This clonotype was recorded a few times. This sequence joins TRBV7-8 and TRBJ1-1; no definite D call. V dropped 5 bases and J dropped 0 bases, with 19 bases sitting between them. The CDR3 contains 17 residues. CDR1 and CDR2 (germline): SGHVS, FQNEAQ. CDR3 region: CASSLGRIRLLNTEAFF. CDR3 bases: TGTGCCAGCAGCCTCGGACGCATTAGGCTGTTGAACACTGAAGCTTTCTTT. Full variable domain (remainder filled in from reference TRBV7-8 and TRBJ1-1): GAGVSQSPRYKVAKRGQDVALRCDPISGHVSLFWYQQALGQGPEFLTYFQNEAQLDKSGLPSDRFFAERPEGSVSTLKIQRTQQEDSAVYLCASSLGRIRLLNTEAFFGQGTRLTVV.

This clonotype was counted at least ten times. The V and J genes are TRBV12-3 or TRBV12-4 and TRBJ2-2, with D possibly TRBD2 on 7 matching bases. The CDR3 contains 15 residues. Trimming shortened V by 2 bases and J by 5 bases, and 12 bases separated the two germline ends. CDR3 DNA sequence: TGTGCCAGCAGTTTATTGGGGGGGCCTACCGGGGAGCTGTTTTTT. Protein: CASSLLGGPTGELFF.